This T cell receptor beta chain was sequenced during a study of human T cells and chemical hapten exposure. Study-wide results and limits: Positive correlation was observed between PT1 expanded TCR counts and patch test score. No change in TCRs above 1 in 1000 frequency was produced by DPC sensitization. Controls had significantly fewer large CDR3 similarity clusters than were formed by expanded TCRs.

Indicated time point: pre-sensitization, week 0. Treatment: therapeutic diphenylcyclopropenone sensitization with weekly scalp DPC. Library preparation tagged each individual cDNA molecule with a unique molecular identifier. TCRdb reprocessed the RACE reads via MiXCR and lists one record per CDR3 protein. The data show approximately 80,000 distinct CDR3 sequences, around 13% seen once. This clonotype was observed a few times. The target antigen is unknown. The receptor was derived from a woman in her forties or fifties with alopecia areata. Some clones in this sample may be carry-over from other donors' samples. This specimen consisted of whole blood, obtained in connection with sensitization to the hapten diphenylcyclopropenone (DPC).

CDR3 sequence: CSARDMGNRDQPQHF. CDR3 coding DNA: TGCAGTGCTAGAGATATGGGAAATAGGGATCAGCCCCAGCATTTT. The V and J genes are TRBV20-1 and TRBJ1-5; D is uncertain. CDR1 and CDR2 from the germline V gene are DFQATT and SNEGSKA (reference sequence). CDR3 length: 15 residues. Trimming took off 0 bases at V and 5 bases at J, with 14 bases between the two ends.